This paragraph reports one T cell receptor beta chain. The data are from a study of blood T cell repertoires in COVID-19. Study-level information: Samples of COVID-19 (acute and convalescent) were obtained from the United States, Italy and Spain.

The germline V gene encodes CDR1 MNHEY and CDR2 SMNVEV (reference sequence). V was pared by 5 bases and J by 3 bases, with 11 bases of the junction left unmatched. The CDR3 spans 17 residues. Method: immunoSEQ multiplex PCR; TCRdb's copy keeps in-frame clones and lacks some. The sample lists some 150,000 clones; approximately 86% were seen once. V is TRBV27 and J is TRBJ2-2; 8 bases line up with TRBD1. The receptor was derived from a man between 65 and 79 years old with acute or convalescent COVID-19. Input material: peripheral blood. Here the CDR3 DNA reads TGTGCCAGCAGTCCCCTTCAGGGGGCGATTGACACCGGGGAGCTGTTTTTT. This encodes CASSPLQGAIDTGELFF.